This T cell receptor beta chain originates from a study of T cells in Graves' hyperthyroidism and ophthalmopathy (dated by TCRdb to the late 2010s). In the study overall: Peripheral blood samples were taken at the time of initial diagnosis, prior to any treatment. TCR V-J signatures able to tell the groups apart were searched for in a discovery cohort of about a hundred patients, of whom 43 had Graves' ophthalmopathy and around 58 had stable Graves' hyperthyroidism. After blood sampling, hyperthyroidism patients were treated with methimazole at a starting dose of 30 mg daily, and ophthalmopathy patients were treated with high-dose intravenous methylprednisolone. Thyroid tissue and blood T-cell repertoires from more than five Graves' hyperthyroidism patients were also compared in the study. The paper reports TCR Vbeta CDR3 sequencing of over 120 peripheral blood samples: some 44 ophthalmopathy, about 75 hyperthyroidism and around 17 progressor patients. The roughly 94 discovery patients were randomly divided into training and test sets at a 7:3 ratio. An independent validation cohort of 18 to 20 hyperthyroidism patients and about 16 patients who later progressed to ophthalmopathy tested prospective prediction of ophthalmopathy.

This clonotype appeared many times. No cognate antigen has been identified for it. Base qualities are missing; no much larger clone stands one base away. The study at large found these results: In cross-validation, a model built on a 13 V-J signature told ophthalmopathy apart from stable hyperthyroidism with 85% to 90% sensitivity and roughly 82% specificity, and in testing the same model reached 80%/75%. In validation, the model predicted progression to ophthalmopathy a median of roughly 6.2 months before onset, with over 55% sensitivity and about 72% specificity. No statistical method was used to fix the sample size in advance, and group allocation was not hidden from the investigators. Most expanded thyroid clonotypes (frequency above 0.001) were also detected in blood, suggesting blood repertoires may reflect thyroid immune responses.

Amplification of TCR beta CDR3 regions was carried out from RNA transcripts. A first-round RT-PCR of the TCR CDR3 used the HTBI primer set with the Qiagen OneStep RT-PCR kit. Libraries were constructed in a second round of multiplex PCR, after which size selection and purification were carried out. Libraries were sequenced paired-end with 100 bp reads on an Illumina HiSeq2000. Turning to the authors' computational methods: SOAPnuke was used to process the raw data, removing reads that contained adapters or uncalled bases, had a mean Phred below 15, or lacked an exact match to the constant primer or identifier. High-quality paired reads were merged with COPE v1.2.5, and unique nucleotide sequences were defined as clonotypes. MiTCR v1.1 was used to align the clonotypes against IMGT TRBV, TRBD and TRBJ reference segments. The analysis included only V-J combinations with a frequency above 0.0001, which together covered roughly 99% of the repertoires. The TCS score was defined as F50 (clonal expansion) divided by E x V (chaos), with BLOSUM62-based TCRdist calculated between CDR3 peptides within each V-J. Welch's t-statistics and random forest reduced roughly 540 V-J features to 10 to 15, which were used in a naive Bayes classifier (R e1071). The public reads were reprocessed in TCRdb via fastp at Q25 and MiXCR, keeping in-frame beta chains. Under each unique CDR3 protein, matching rows form one entry showing the most common genes and DNA. TCRdb's processing, not the authors' own work, is the source of the V and J calls. For this sample the table gives some 300,000 distinct CDR3 sequences, of which approximately 18% were detected only once. Of the sample, about two fifths is held by the ten largest clones.

Moderately to severely active disease, a Clinical Activity Score of at least 3, a NOSPECS grade of at least 4, and a duration under 3 months were present in ophthalmopathy patients. The study excluded patients with uncontrolled infections, other autoimmune diseases, pregnancy or lactation. Clinical symptoms, serum thyroxine and TRAb, thyroid ultrasound, and orbital computed tomography formed the basis for the diagnoses. PBMCs were isolated from approximately 10 ml of fresh peripheral blood by Ficoll-Paque density gradient centrifugation. Trizol reagent was used to extract total RNA, and RNA quality was then checked on an Agilent 2100 Bioanalyzer. In the germline V gene (reference sequence), CDR1 corresponds to DFQATT and CDR2 to SNEGSKA. Its CDR3 holds 13 amino acids, cysteine through phenylalanine. The retained sequence is limited to the CDR3, 39 bases, with the frame set at the first base. V loses 1 base at its end and J loses 7 bases; junction bases beyond the gene matches: 5.

The chain links TRBV20-1 with TRBJ2-3; TRBD2 fits 7 bases in the junction. The material sequenced was blood. The receptor was isolated from a man aged 45-65 years with Graves' ophthalmopathy. The nucleotide sequence reads as follows: TGCAGTGCTAGAGCGACGGGACTACATACGCAGTATTTT. It translates as CSARATGLHTQYF.